The clone carrying this T cell receptor beta chain was found once. Germline V lookup: CDR1 KGHSH, CDR2 LQKENI. This CDR3 has 14 residues. Trimming removed 2 bases from V and 5 bases from J, with 10 bases in between. This sample stems from a study of blood T cell repertoires in COVID-19. The method was immunoSEQ multiplex PCR; TCRdb's version includes in-frame clones alone and lacks a portion of them. This sample has about 93,000 clones, with about 80% found just once. V usage is TRBV18 and J usage is TRBJ2-1, with D tentatively TRBD2 (6 bases). Sequenced sample: peripheral blood. The TCR sequence derives from a human donor in a cohort sampled during active COVID-19. As DNA, the CDR3 is TGTGCCAGCTCACCATCACTAGCAGACAATGAGCAGTTCTTC. Translating it yields CASSPSLADNEQFF.